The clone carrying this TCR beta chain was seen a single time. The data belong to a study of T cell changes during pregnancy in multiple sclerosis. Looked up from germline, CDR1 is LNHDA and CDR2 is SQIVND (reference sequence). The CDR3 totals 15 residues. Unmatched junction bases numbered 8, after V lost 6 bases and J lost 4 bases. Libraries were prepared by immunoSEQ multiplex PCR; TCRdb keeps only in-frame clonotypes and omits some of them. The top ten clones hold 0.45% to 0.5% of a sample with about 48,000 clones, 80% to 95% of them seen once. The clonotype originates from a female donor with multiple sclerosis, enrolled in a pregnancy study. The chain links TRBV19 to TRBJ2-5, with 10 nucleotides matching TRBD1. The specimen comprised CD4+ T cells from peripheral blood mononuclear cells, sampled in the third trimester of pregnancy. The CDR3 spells CASSLPGQGRETQYF. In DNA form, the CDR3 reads TGTGCCAGTAGCTTACCGGGACAGGGGAGAGAGACCCAGTACTTC.